This entry features one T cell receptor beta chain sequence. Its antigen remains unidentified. This CDR3 comprises 13 residues. Germline V gene sequence: CDR1 KGHSH, CDR2 LQKENI. V dropped 1 base and J dropped 8; count of bases not matched to a gene: 4. This record belongs to a study of T cells in Graves' hyperthyroidism and ophthalmopathy. Study-level results: Ophthalmopathy was told apart from stable hyperthyroidism by a 13 V-J model.

RNA transcripts yielded amplified TCR beta CDR3 regions. HTBI primers were the set used in a first-round RT-PCR of the TCR CDR3. MiXCR was run by TCRdb on the multiplex PCR reads, yielding one entry per CDR3 protein. The sample lists about 210,000 distinct CDR3 sequences, roughly 18% occurring once. Subjects aged 18 to 65 presented with newly diagnosed hyperthyroidism of less than 2 months' duration. The chain is built from TRBV18 and TRBJ1-2; 7 positions match TRBD1. The sequence was collected from a man in his forties or fifties with Graves' hyperthyroidism. What was sequenced was blood. The DNA of the CDR3 is TGTGCCAGCTCACCACGGGAACAGGGGGGCTACACCTTC. The encoded protein is CASSPREQGGYTF.